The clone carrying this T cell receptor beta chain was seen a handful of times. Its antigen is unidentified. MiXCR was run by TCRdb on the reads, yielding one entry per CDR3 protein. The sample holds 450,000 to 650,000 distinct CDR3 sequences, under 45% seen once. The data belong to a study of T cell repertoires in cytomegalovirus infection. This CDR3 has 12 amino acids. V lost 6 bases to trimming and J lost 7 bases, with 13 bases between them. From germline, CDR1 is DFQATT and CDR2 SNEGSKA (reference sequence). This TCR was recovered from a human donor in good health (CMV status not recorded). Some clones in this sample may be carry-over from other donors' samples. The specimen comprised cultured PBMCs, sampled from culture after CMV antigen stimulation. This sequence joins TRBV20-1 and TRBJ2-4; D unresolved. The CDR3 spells CSAALAENIQYF. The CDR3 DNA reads TGCAGTGCGGCGCTTGCGGAGAACATTCAGTACTTC.